Listed here are 13 T cell receptor beta chains from one sample, sequenced in a study of PD-1 blockade in classical Hodgkin lymphoma. Each patient's relapse followed autologous stem cell transplantation, and brentuximab vedotin exposure varied. Profiled with immunoSEQ multiplex PCR; TCRdb holds only in-frame clones, not every one. This sample yields 100,000 to 130,000 clones, of which roughly nine tenths are seen a single time; 20% belongs to the top ten. The sequencing here drew on peripheral blood mononuclear cells (PBMCs), taken before the second cycle of nivolumab. All receptors derive from a human donor with classical Hodgkin lymphoma.

V gene TRBV18 combines with J gene TRBJ2-3, with 8 bases fitting TRBD1. Trimming at V came to 4 bases and at J to 6 bases, leaving 0 bases not matched to a gene. The CDR3 is made up of 12 amino acids. The germline CDR1 and CDR2 sequences are KGHSH and LQKENI. The CDR3 here is CASSRQGDTQYF. The CDR3 DNA is TGTGCCAGCTCACGACAGGGGGATACGCAGTATTTT.

This chain uses TRBV19 with TRBJ2-7, with D unclear. V lost 7 bases and J lost 3, with 13 bases in between. The CDR3 covers 13 residues. The V gene's germline CDR1 is LNHDA and CDR2 SQIVND (reference sequence). The CDR3 DNA reads as TGTGCCAGTACTCCTGGTTGGGGCTACGAGCAGTACTTC. The encoded protein is CASTPGWGYEQYF.

The chain links TRBV29-1 to TRBJ1-4; 7 bases are a match to TRBD1. V lost 6 bases to trimming and J lost 3 bases; unmatched junction nucleotides: 4. Germline V gene sequence: CDR1 SQVTM, CDR2 ANQGSEA. The length of the CDR3 is 13 residues. The CDR3 region has the DNA TGCAGCGTGACACAGGGGTCTAATGAAAAACTGTTTTTT. Residues: CSVTQGSNEKLFF.

The chain employs TRBV7-9 and TRBJ2-1; a possible D gene is TRBD2 (5 bases). The germline gives CDR1 SEHNR, CDR2 FQNEAQ (reference sequence). The V end lost 8 bases, the J end lost 6 bases, and 14 bases lay between the germline ends. The CDR3 loop spans 13 amino acids. The DNA for the CDR3 is TGTGCCAGCCGCCCGGGCGGGTCCAATGAGCAGTTCTTC. Translated, it gives CASRPGGSNEQFF. The full variable domain, with the rest looked up from reference TRBV7-9 and TRBJ2-1, is DTGVSQNPRHKITKRGQNVTFRCDPISEHNRLYWYRQTLGQGPEFLTYFQNEAQLEKSRLLSDRFSAERPKGSFSTLEIQRTEQGDSAMYLCASRPGGSNEQFFGPGTRLTVL.

On this clone: At one end, the junction sequence differs from germline, possibly due to a read error. V is TRBV6-5 and J is TRBJ2-7; TRBD1 matches at 7 bases. This CDR3 is built from 15 residues. Germline V lookup: CDR1 MNHEY, CDR2 SVGAGI. The CDR3 spells CASRGPGTASFEQYF. CDR3 coding DNA: TGTGCCAGCAGGGGTCCCGGGACAGCATCCTTCGAGCAGTACTTC.

The chain combines TRBV7-2 with TRBJ2-5; 10 bases match TRBD2. J was trimmed by 2 bases and V by 1 base; bases with no gene match: 13. Germline CDR1 SGHTA, CDR2 FQGNSA. This CDR3 spans 19 amino acids. This CDR3 reads CASSLVPASGSFIQETQYF. The CDR3 DNA sequence: TGTGCCAGCAGCTTAGTTCCGGCTAGCGGGAGTTTTATTCAAGAGACCCAGTACTTC.

The CDR3 DNA sequence: TGCGCCAGCAGCCAAGATAGAGGTAGAGCCTACGAGCAGTACTTC. As protein: CASSQDRGRAYEQYF. The V and J genes are TRBV4-1 and TRBJ2-7; unclear D gene. V gave up 0 bases and J gave up 2 bases, with 11 bases separating them. This CDR3 contains 15 residues. Germline CDR1 is MGHRA and CDR2 is YSYEKL.

This chain joins TRBV18 and TRBJ2-1, with 9 bases lining up with TRBD1. The CDR3 runs 15 residues. Germline CDR1 KGHSH, CDR2 LQKENI. Trimming cost V 5 bases and J 7 bases; bases outside gene matches: 9. CDR3 sequence: CASSAGQGVENEQFF. The CDR3, as DNA: TGTGCCAGCTCAGCGGGACAGGGTGTGGAGAATGAGCAGTTCTTC.

Regarding this clone: Germline is not matched at one junction end, which may reflect a read error. The chain combines TRBV28 with TRBJ2-7; D ambiguous. The CDR3 is 14 amino acids. CDR1 MDHEN and CDR2 SYDVKM come from the germline V gene. The CDR3 region is CASSPNLVRAELYF. CDR3 sequence (DNA): TGTGCCAGCAGCCCCAATCTAGTGAGAGCCGAGCTGTACTTC.

The genes are TRBV18 and TRBJ2-6; 7 bases agree with TRBD1. Germline V gene lookup returns CDR1 KGHSH and CDR2 LQKENI. The CDR3 consists of 17 residues. With 5 bases clipped from V and 0 bases from J, the junction kept 7 bases outside the gene matches. The CDR3 region has the DNA TGTGCCAGCTCAGCCGGGACAGTGGACTCTGGGGCCAACGTCCTGACTTTC. The encoded protein is CASSAGTVDSGANVLTF. The complete variable domain, with remaining parts taken from reference TRBV18 and TRBJ2-6, reads NAGVMQNPRHLVRRRGQEARLRCSPMKGHSHVYWYRQLPEEGLKFMVYLQKENIIDESGMPKERFSAEFPKEGPSILRIQQVVRGDSAAYFCASSAGTVDSGANVLTFGAGSRLTVL.

The V gene is TRBV4-3, the J gene TRBJ1-4, with TRBD1 as a possible D gene (5 bases). The CDR3 consists of 15 residues. Germline loops: CDR1 LGHNA, CDR2 YSLEER. The ends were cut back, 3 bases at V and 7 bases at J, with 15 bases in the middle. The CDR3: CASSQGTLQGEKLFF. The DNA of the CDR3 is TGCGCCAGCAGCCAGGGGACTCTTCAAGGTGAAAAACTGTTTTTT.

This clone occurred once. The gene calls are TRBV19 and TRBJ2-3, with 8 bases matching TRBD1. CDR3 length equals 16 residues. CDR1 and CDR2 from the germline V gene are LNHDA and SQIVND (reference sequence). J was trimmed by 3 bases and V by 5 bases; bases with no gene match: 10. DNA of the CDR3: TGTGCCAGTAGTGCTTGGGACAGGTCATTAACAGATACGCAGTATTTT. This gives the protein CASSAWDRSLTDTQYF.

This sequence joins TRBV6-4 and TRBJ2-1; perhaps TRBD2 as D (6 bases). Trimming stripped 0 bases from V and 1 base from J, with 7 bases between. The CDR3 is 15 residues long. Germline V lookup: CDR1 MRHNA, CDR2 SNTAGT. CDR3 region: CASSDSAGSYNEQFF. The CDR3 DNA is TGTGCCAGCAGTGACTCGGCGGGGTCCTACAATGAGCAGTTCTTC.